This passage covers 23 T cell receptor beta chains from one sample sequenced in a study of T cell responses to AZD1222 COVID-19 vaccine. The data were produced by immunoSEQ multiplex PCR, yet TCRdb's version contains in-frame clones alone and is incomplete. The sample includes 100,000 to 150,000 clones, 70% to 90% of them seen just once. The sample consisted of peripheral blood, taken on day 0 of AZD1222 vaccination. The receptor set was obtained from an adult in good health.

The genes are TRBV24-1 and TRBJ2-5; unclear D gene. The germline V gene encodes CDR1 KGHDR and CDR2 SFDVKD. There are 15 residues in the CDR3. V lost 2 bases and J lost 2, with 11 bases in between. CDR3 DNA sequence: TGTGCCACCAGTGATTCGACGTCGAAACAAGAGACCCAGTACTTC. It is translated as CATSDSTSKQETQYF.

In its sample, this clone was seen a few times. The chain employs TRBV18 and TRBJ1-5; D not resolved. The CDR3 is made up of 14 amino acids. The germline V and J ends were trimmed by 4 bases and 1 base, with 8 bases remaining between them. Germline assignment: CDR1 KGHSH and CDR2 LQKENI. The DNA for the CDR3 is TGTGCCAGCTCACGAGGCCTGAGCAATCAGCCCCAGCATTTT. Protein product: CASSRGLSNQPQHF.

This chain links TRBV6-1 with TRBJ1-4; TRBD1 aligns across 10 bases. Germline CDR1 and CDR2: MNHNS and SASEGT. V lost 4 bases to trimming and J lost 5 bases; unmatched junction nucleotides: 7. This CDR3 spans 16 amino acids. The CDR3 spells CASSVGGQGKNEKLFF. In nucleotides, the CDR3 is TGTGCCAGCAGTGTGGGGGGACAGGGGAAAAATGAAAAACTGTTTTTT.

The chain uses TRBV5-1 and TRBJ2-3, with 11 bases lining up with TRBD2. Germline V gives CDR1 SGHRS, CDR2 YFSETQ. V shed 1 base and J 4 bases; nucleotides not matched to a gene: 8. The CDR3 totals 17 residues. The CDR3 nucleotides read TGCGCCAGCAGCTTGACTCCTAGCGGGGGGTCATCAGATACGCAGTATTTT. Amino acids: CASSLTPSGGSSDTQYF. Variable domain in full (rest from reference TRBV5-1 and TRBJ2-3): KAGVTQTPRYLIKTRGQQVTLSCSPISGHRSVSWYQQTPGQGLQFLFEYFSETQRNKGNFPGRFSGRQFSNSRSEMNVSTLELGDSALYLCASSLTPSGGSSDTQYFGPGTRLTVL.

This clone was counted a few times. This chain joins TRBV4-3 and TRBJ2-3; D tentatively fits TRBD1 or TRBD2 (5 bases each). The germline V gene has CDR1 LGHNA and CDR2 YSLEER. Trimming left V 4 bases short and J 5 bases short, with 10 bases between. This CDR3 has 13 amino acids. The DNA for the CDR3 is TGCGCCAGCAGCCGGAGGACACTAGATACGCAGTATTTT. Its translation: CASSRRTLDTQYF.

The chain employs TRBV3-1 (or the pseudogene TRBV3-2) and TRBJ1-2, with 8 bases identical to TRBD1. CDR1 and CDR2 (germline): LGHDT, YNNKEL (reference sequence). V shed 4 bases, J shed 9 bases, and the junction held 13 bases outside the gene matches. This CDR3 spans 15 amino acids. CDR3 sequence reads: CASSRGGGRGRCYTF. The DNA of the CDR3 is TGTGCCAGCAGCCGCGGCGGCGGCAGGGGGCGGTGCTACACCTTC.

The chain carries TRBV7-9 and TRBJ2-3, with D maybe TRBD2 (5 bases). This CDR3 spans 15 amino acids. V was clipped by 5 bases and J by 2 bases, with 14 bases between them. Looked up from germline, CDR1 is SEHNR and CDR2 is FQNEAQ (reference sequence). The DNA for the CDR3 is TGTGCCAGCAGCCTAACTAGTCCTTACACAGATACGCAGTATTTT. It yields the protein CASSLTSPYTDTQYF.

The rearrangement uses TRBV6-1 and TRBJ2-7; D possibly corresponds to TRBD1 (5 bases). CDR1 is MNHNS, CDR2 SASEGT, per germline. V lost 0 bases, J lost 9 bases, and 12 bases lay in between. CDR3 size: 13 residues. This CDR3 is CASSEAAGLAQYF. In DNA, the CDR3 is TGTGCCAGCAGTGAAGCCGCAGGGTTAGCGCAGTACTTC.

The chain carries TRBV27 and TRBJ2-7; 10 positions agree with TRBD2. V gave up 2 bases and J gave up 3 bases; unmatched junction bases: 13. The CDR3 is made up of 18 amino acids. Germline V gene sequence: CDR1 MNHEY, CDR2 SMNVEV (reference sequence). In DNA, the CDR3 is TGTGCCAGCAGTTTAGGTCTAGCGGGGGCCAGGCGACGCTACGAGCAGTACTTC. The encoded protein is CASSLGLAGARRRYEQYF.

This clone was picked up one time. The chain recombines TRBV19 with TRBJ2-4, with 10 bases that match TRBD2. The CDR3 contains 14 residues. The V segment lost 6 bases and the J segment 8 bases; nucleotides outside the gene matches: 7. Looked up from germline, CDR1 is LNHDA and CDR2 is SQIVND (reference sequence). The CDR3 nucleotides read TGTGCCAGTAGGGCCAGCGGGAGGGCCCACATTCAGTACTTC. Its protein is CASRASGRAHIQYF. Combining the CDR3 with reference TRBV19 and TRBJ2-4 gives the whole variable domain DGGITQSPKYLFRKEGQNVTLSCEQNLNHDAMYWYRQDPGQGLRLIYYSQIVNDFQKGDIAEGYSVSREKKESFPLTVTSAQKNPTAFYLCASRASGRAHIQYFGAGTRLSVL.

The rearrangement links TRBV2 to TRBJ1-1, with D tentatively TRBD1 (5 bases). Trimming removed 11 bases at V and 1 base at J, with 14 bases between. CDR3 size: 13 residues. In germline, CDR1 is SNHLY, CDR2 FYNNEI. CDR3 sequence (DNA): TGTGCCGGGGGACGCCGGACGAACACTGAAGCTTTCTTT. Translated, it gives CAGGRRTNTEAFF.

The chain employs TRBV4-2 and TRBJ1-5; 8 bases fit TRBD1. This CDR3 spans 16 amino acids. The ends lost 3 bases at V and 2 bases at J; junction bases unmatched: 6. Germline CDR1 LGHNA, CDR2 YNFKEQ. CDR3 amino acids: CASSHRTGNGNQPQHF. For the CDR3, the DNA is TGTGCCAGCAGCCATAGGACAGGGAATGGCAATCAGCCCCAGCATTTT.

This chain's CDR3 is CASSSGTGGVNYGYTF. CDR3 sequence (DNA): TGTGCCAGTAGTTCCGGGACAGGGGGCGTAAACTATGGCTACACCTTC. This chain uses TRBV19 with TRBJ1-2, with 12 nucleotides matching TRBD1. This CDR3 has 16 amino acids. V lost 5 bases and J lost 2; bases outside the gene matches: 6. Germline assignment: CDR1 LNHDA and CDR2 SQIVND (reference sequence).

The chain uses TRBV7-3 and TRBJ1-1, with TRBD1 matching 7 bases. The germline gives CDR1 SGHTA, CDR2 FQGTGA. The CDR3 length is 14 residues. J gave up 3 bases and V 5 bases, and 6 bases lay outside the gene matches. The DNA for the CDR3 is TGTGCCAGCAGCCGTGACAGGGCGGACACTGAAGCTTTCTTT. Amino acids: CASSRDRADTEAFF.

J is TRBJ1-4 and V is TRBV13, with D maybe TRBD1 (6 bases). The CDR3 loop spans 16 amino acids. The V gene's germline CDR1 is PRHDT and CDR2 FYEKMQ (reference sequence). V was cut by 5 bases and J by 0 bases, with 13 bases left in between. DNA for the CDR3: TGTGCCAGCAGCCGAGGACAGCCATCAACTAATGAAAAACTGTTTTTT. This codes for CASSRGQPSTNEKLFF.

This clone was recorded once. CDR3 in DNA: TGTGCCAGCAGCCAAGTGTGGGCGGGGAACACTGAAGCTTTCTTT. Its translation is CASSQVWAGNTEAFF. The rearrangement joins TRBV4-2 to TRBJ1-1; no clear D. V lost 1 base, J lost 1 base, and 10 bases lay in between. This CDR3 spans 15 amino acids. The germline V gene encodes CDR1 LGHNA and CDR2 YNFKEQ.

This chain uses TRBV6-5 with TRBJ1-5; no clear D. CDR1 is MNHEY, CDR2 SVGAGI, per germline. The V end was cut by 8 bases, the J end by 3 bases, with 11 bases between. This CDR3 is built from 13 residues. The CDR3 DNA is TGTGCCAGCGCCTTAGGTCCCAATCAGCCCCAGCATTTT. Its protein product is CASALGPNQPQHF.

The chain uses TRBV11-3 and TRBJ2-1; no clear D gene. Trimming cost V 1 base and J 9 bases, with 10 bases left between them. The CDR3 extends over 13 amino acids. The germline CDR1 and CDR2 sequences are SGHNT and YENEEA. CDR3 sequence (DNA): TGTGCCAGCAGCTTAGGGACCCAGCGTGAGCAGTTCTTC. Its protein is CASSLGTQREQFF. Looking up the rest from reference TRBV11-3 and TRBJ2-1 gives the full variable domain: EAGVVQSPRYKIIEKKQPVAFWCNPISGHNTLYWYLQNLGQGPELLIRYENEEAVDDSQLPKDRFSAERLKGVDSTLKIQPAELGDSAVYLCASSLGTQREQFFGPGTRLTVL.

The V call is TRBV29-1, the J call TRBJ2-1, with 13 bases matching TRBD2. The ends lost 3 bases at V and 4 bases at J; junction bases unmatched: 6. The CDR3 length is 16 residues. Looked up from germline, CDR1 is SQVTM and CDR2 is ANQGSEA. CDR3: CSVDAGTSGAYNEQFF. CDR3 sequence (DNA): TGCAGCGTTGACGCTGGGACTAGCGGGGCATACAATGAGCAGTTCTTC.

This sequence joins TRBV5-1 and TRBJ1-1; D gene unclear. This CDR3 region has 14 residues. Germline CDR1 SGHRS, CDR2 YFSETQ. Trimming shortened V by 0 bases and J by 0 bases, and 6 bases separated the two germline ends. CDR3 DNA sequence: TGCGCCAGCAGCTTGGACCGGCTGAACACTGAAGCTTTCTTT. It yields the protein CASSLDRLNTEAFF.

This chain connects TRBV30 to TRBJ2-6, with D possibly TRBD1 on 6 matching bases. V was clipped by 4 bases and J by 1 base, with 20 bases between them. Germline assignment: CDR1 GTSNPN and CDR2 SVGIG (reference sequence). There are 18 residues in the CDR3. CDR3 sequence reads: CAWNHPLGQTSGANVLTF. DNA for the CDR3: TGTGCCTGGAACCACCCCCTAGGACAGACGTCTGGGGCCAACGTCCTGACTTTC.

J is TRBJ1-1 and V is TRBV30; D may be TRBD1 (5 bases). This CDR3 contains 14 residues. CDR1 is GTSNPN and CDR2 is SVGIG in the germline V gene (reference sequence). Trimming stripped 4 bases from V and 2 bases from J, with 14 bases between. The CDR3 bases are TGTGCCTGGACCCCGGGACCGCCAAACACTGAAGCTTTCTTT. This codes for CAWTPGPPNTEAFF. The complete variable domain, with remaining parts taken from reference TRBV30 and TRBJ1-1, reads SQTIHQWPATLVQPVGSPLSLECTVEGTSNPNLYWYRQAAGRGLQLLFYSVGIGQISSEVPQNLSASRPQDRQFILSSKKLLLSDSGFYLCAWTPGPPNTEAFFGQGTRLTVV.

V usage is TRBV18 and J usage is TRBJ1-2, with no clear D. The V gene's germline CDR1 is KGHSH and CDR2 LQKENI. This CDR3 spans 14 amino acids. Trimming shortened V by 1 base and J by 7 bases, and 13 bases separated the two germline ends. The CDR3 DNA sequence: TGTGCCAGCTCACCACAATCGACCTTCTCTGGCTACACCTTC. Its translation: CASSPQSTFSGYTF.